One and the same sample provided the 15 T cell receptor beta chains below, sequenced in a study of shared clonotypes between healthy human individuals. Clones were read by immunoSEQ multiplex PCR, and TCRdb kept only the in-frame ones, dropping some. The repertoire holds a few million clones, with over 85% as singletons. Material for sequencing was naive CD4+ T cells from PBMCs. The subset: CD45RA+ positively selected. These receptors came from a young man in good health. Some clones in this sample may be carry-over from other donors' samples.

Points on this clone: Other DNA sequences in the same sample also yield this CDR3. The chain carries TRBV28 and TRBJ1-3; a possible D gene is TRBD1 (5 bases). Between the trimmed V and J ends, which lost 3 bases and 2 bases, there was a span of 8 bases. The CDR3 has 14 amino acids. Germline assignment: CDR1 MDHEN and CDR2 SYDVKM. The CDR3 is CASSFWGPGNTIYF. The CDR3 nucleotides read TGTGCCAGCAGTTTTTGGGGCCCTGGAAACACCATATATTTT.

The chain employs TRBV5-5 and TRBJ2-5, with 8 nucleotides matching TRBD1. CDR3 size: 14 residues. The V gene end was trimmed by 4 bases and the J gene end by 5 bases; junction bases not matched to a gene: 7. Germline V gene lookup returns CDR1 SGHKS and CDR2 YYEKEE (reference sequence). CDR3 sequence reads: CASSRDRGYETQYF. CDR3 nucleotides: TGTGCCAGCAGCCGAGACAGGGGATACGAGACCCAGTACTTC.

V is TRBV19 and J is TRBJ1-4; 7 bases agree with TRBD1. Germline CDR1 reads LNHDA; CDR2 reads SQIVND (reference sequence). J was trimmed by 7 bases and V by 4 bases; bases with no gene match: 9. This CDR3 contains 15 residues. CDR3 sequence reads: CASSTRQGTTEKLFF. As DNA, the CDR3 is TGTGCCAGTAGTACCCGACAGGGCACGACTGAAAAACTGTTTTTT.

V is TRBV28 and J is TRBJ2-2; 11 bases line up with TRBD2. The CDR3 spans 19 residues. Trimming removed 9 bases from V and 4 bases from J; junction bases left unmatched: 19. From germline, CDR1 is MDHEN and CDR2 SYDVKM. The CDR3 DNA follows: TGTGCCAGTCTGAATATAGCGGGAGGGCCCCTGAGTGGCACCGGGGAGCTGTTTTTT. This sequence encodes CASLNIAGGPLSGTGELFF.

The genes are TRBV6-1 and TRBJ2-1; 9 bases agree with TRBD1. Germline V CDR1 and CDR2: MNHNS, SASEGT. The CDR3 runs 13 residues. The V segment lost 5 bases and the J segment 10 bases; nucleotides outside the gene matches: 6. The CDR3 DNA reads as TGTGCCAGCAGTCCCCCGGGACAGGGCGAGCAGTTCTTC. This translates into CASSPPGQGEQFF.

This chain connects TRBV25-1 to TRBJ2-6; possible D gene TRBD1, 5 bases. V was cut by 5 bases and J by 5 bases, with 22 bases left in between. CDR3 length: 18 amino acids. Germline values: CDR1 MGHDK, CDR2 SYGVNS. CDR3 bases: TGTGCCAGCAGTACATTACTAACTGGACAAAGTCGGGCCAACGTCCTGACTTTC. This gives the protein CASSTLLTGQSRANVLTF.

In regard to this clone: The sample holds other DNA sequences that translate to the same CDR3. The chain couples TRBV6-6 to TRBJ2-7; D is unresolved. Germline CDR1 and CDR2: MNHNY and SVGAGI (reference sequence). CDR3 length equals 14 residues. V was clipped by 0 bases and J by 1 base, with 7 bases between them. The CDR3 DNA follows: TGTGCCAGCAGTTACTCGGGCCAGTCCTACGAGCAGTACTTC. Residues: CASSYSGQSYEQYF.

The rearrangement uses TRBV28 and TRBJ1-2, with 8 bases fitting TRBD1. The germline V gene encodes CDR1 MDHEN and CDR2 SYDVKM. Trimming removed 1 base from V and 8 bases from J; junction bases left unmatched: 3. This CDR3 has 13 residues. Here the CDR3 reads CASSLLGQEGYTF. For the CDR3, the DNA is TGTGCCAGCAGTTTATTGGGACAGGAGGGCTACACCTTC.

On this clone: At one of its ends the junction is not consistent with the germline gene, which may arise from a read error. This sequence joins TRBV28 and TRBJ1-6; no reliable D call. Germline V gives CDR1 MDHEN, CDR2 SYDVKM. The CDR3 runs to 17 residues. Written as DNA, the CDR3 is TGTGCCAGCGGTACTGAAAGCGCAGCTTCCTACAATTCACCCCTCCACTTT. Translating gives CASGTESAASYNSPLHF. The full variable domain, its missing parts supplied by reference TRBV28 and TRBJ1-6, is DVKVTQSSRYLVKRTGEKVFLECVQDMDHENMFWYRQDPGLGLRLIYFSYDVKMKEKGDIPEGYSVSREKKERFSLILESASTNQTSMYLCASGTESAASYNSPLHFGNGTRLTVT.

CDR3: CASSIRVGTEAFF. For the CDR3, the DNA is TGCGCCAGCAGCATCAGGGTCGGGACTGAAGCTTTCTTT. The rearrangement uses TRBV5-1 and TRBJ1-1; D is possibly TRBD1 (5 bases). The CDR3 has 13 amino acids. Per the germline V gene, CDR1 is SGHRS and CDR2 is YFSETQ. The germline V and J ends were trimmed by 4 bases and 5 bases, with 12 bases remaining between them.

The chain couples TRBV7-9 to TRBJ1-5, with 12 bases fitting TRBD1. J was trimmed by 2 bases and V by 4 bases; bases with no gene match: 6. The CDR3 runs 17 residues. The germline CDR1 and CDR2 sequences are SEHNR and FQNEAQ (reference sequence). The CDR3 DNA follows: TGTGCCAGCAGCTGGGACAGGGGGCAGTCTGGCAATCAGCCCCAGCATTTT. Its protein product is CASSWDRGQSGNQPQHF. The full variable domain, in which reference TRBV7-9 and TRBJ1-5 provide the parts outside the CDR3, is DTGVSQNPRHKITKRGQNVTFRCDPISEHNRLYWYRQTLGQGPEFLTYFQNEAQLEKSRLLSDRFSAERPKGSFSTLEIQRTEQGDSAMYLCASSWDRGQSGNQPQHFGDGTRLSIL.

This clone is a singleton in its sample. The rearrangement links TRBV20-1 to TRBJ1-2; no reliable D call. The CDR3 length is 11 residues. Germline-derived CDR1 and CDR2 are DFQATT and SNEGSKA (reference sequence). Here the CDR3 DNA reads TGCACCGCCCTTACGGCGGATGGCTACACCTTC. Its translation is CTALTADGYTF.

The J gene is TRBJ2-7, the V gene TRBV6-5, with a possible D match to TRBD2 (6 bases). CDR1 and CDR2 from the germline V gene are MNHEY and SVGAGI. The CDR3 loop spans 15 amino acids. V shed 6 bases and J shed 4 bases, with 19 bases lying between them. The CDR3 DNA is TGTGCCAGCAGCCAGCAGCGGGTGGGCCCGTACGAGCAGTACTTC. Encoded protein: CASSQQRVGPYEQYF.

The rearrangement links TRBV2 to TRBJ1-1, with D tentatively TRBD1 (6 bases). Deletions cut 8 bases from V and 3 bases from J, with 13 bases between. Germline CDR1 reads SNHLY; CDR2 reads FYNNEI. This CDR3 is 13 amino acids long. The CDR3: CASGTWGHTEAFF. CDR3 coding DNA: TGTGCCAGCGGGACGTGGGGGCACACTGAAGCTTTCTTT. The full variable domain, rest sourced from reference TRBV2 and TRBJ1-1, is EPEVTQTPSHQVTQMGQEVILRCVPISNHLYFYWYRQILGQKVEFLVSFYNNEISEKSEIFDDQFSVERPDGSNFTLKIRSTKLEDSAMYFCASGTWGHTEAFFGQGTRLTVV.

This clone has just one count. The chain links TRBV6-8 to TRBJ2-7; no clear D. V was pared by 8 bases and J by 2 bases, with 10 bases between. The CDR3 runs 12 residues. Per germline, CDR1 MNHGY and CDR2 SAAAGT. The CDR3 DNA sequence: TGTGCCAGCCGTAATAGGACCTACGAGCAGTACTTC. Translated, it gives CASRNRTYEQYF.